This T cell receptor (beta chain) was documented in a study of T cells in Graves' hyperthyroidism and ophthalmopathy. Germline V CDR1 and CDR2: SGHTA, FQGTGA. This CDR3 spans 13 amino acids. V was trimmed by 4 bases and J by 3 bases, leaving 8 bases between them. There were TCR beta CDR3 regions amplified from RNA transcripts. When the TCR CDR3 underwent first-round RT-PCR, the HTBI primer set was used. MiXCR, run by TCRdb on the multiplex PCR reads, gives a single entry per CDR3 protein. Of some 620,000 distinct CDR3 sequences listed, roughly 16% were seen once; the top ten hold less than 4.5%. The sample holds many counts of this clonotype.

This receptor was obtained from a woman aged 25 to 39 with Graves' hyperthyroidism. Sequencing was done on a sample of blood. V is TRBV7-3 and J is TRBJ2-3; D is unclear. The CDR3 sequence is CASSYQRTDTQYF. The CDR3 DNA follows: TGTGCCAGCAGCTACCAGAGGACAGATACGCAGTATTTT.